One TCR beta chain is described in this entry. Using its own MiXCR run on the 5' RACE reads, TCRdb lists one record per CDR3 protein. The sample carries tens of thousands of distinct CDR3 sequences, around 8.4% recorded once. Time point indicated: sample taken at primary tumor resection. Frozen PBMC, nontumor lung or tumor provided whole RNA, which was sequenced unsorted. Germline trimming cut 6 bases from V and 5 bases from J; bases unmatched to any gene: 8. The CDR3 spans 14 residues. Germline V gene data show CDR1 as DFQATT and CDR2 as SNEGSKA (reference sequence). This sample is drawn from a study of spatial heterogeneity in lung cancer.

V usage is TRBV20-1 and J usage is TRBJ1-4; TRBD1 agrees at 8 bases. The TCR sequence derives from a female donor with early-stage non-small cell lung cancer. The sequences come from PBMCs, collected at surgery. CDR3 DNA sequence: TGCAGTGCCGCGGCGGACAGGGACAATGAAAAACTGTTTTTT. Its translation: CSAAADRDNEKLFF.